These 21 T cell receptor beta chains originate from one sample sequenced in a study of T cell changes during pregnancy in multiple sclerosis. Assay used: immunoSEQ multiplex PCR; TCRdb lists only in-frame clones, some missing. The sample lists 93,000 or so clones, roughly nine tenths occurring once. Specimen: peripheral blood, collected after pregnancy. These receptors all stem from a female donor with multiple sclerosis, enrolled in a pregnancy study.

The V call is TRBV4-1, the J call TRBJ2-2; tentative D call: TRBD2 (6 bases). CDR1 is MGHRA and CDR2 is YSYEKL in the germline V gene. This CDR3 spans 19 amino acids. V was pared by 5 bases and J by 4 bases, with 26 bases between. CDR3 sequence: CASSDRREVGGALTGELFF. The CDR3 DNA is TGCGCCAGCAGCGACCGACGAGAGGTGGGCGGGGCTCTCACCGGGGAGCTGTTTTTT.

The chain links TRBV13 to TRBJ2-3, with a tentative D call TRBD2 (5 bases). Trimming pared 4 bases from V and 0 bases from J, leaving 11 bases between. The germline gives CDR1 PRHDT, CDR2 FYEKMQ (reference sequence). The CDR3 runs to 15 residues. Here the CDR3 DNA reads TGTGCCAGCAGCTCCCCCGGGGATAGCACAGATACGCAGTATTTT. It encodes CASSSPGDSTDTQYF.

The rearrangement joins TRBV4-1 to TRBJ1-5; no firm D call. Trimming stripped 0 bases from V and 10 bases from J, with 19 bases between. The CDR3 contains 16 residues. CDR1 is MGHRA and CDR2 is YSYEKL in the germline V gene. The CDR3 here is CASSQDRNSYLYPQHF. As DNA, the CDR3 is TGCGCCAGCAGCCAAGATCGGAACAGTTATCTTTACCCCCAGCATTTT.

The chain couples TRBV5-4 to TRBJ2-7; 10 bases line up with TRBD1. Germline-derived CDR1 and CDR2 are SGHNT and YYREEE (reference sequence). V lost 4 bases and J lost 6; bases outside the gene matches: 10. This CDR3 contains 15 residues. The DNA for the CDR3 is TGTGCCAGCAGCCCAGGGACAGGGGCAATTTCCGAGCAGTACTTC. Its translation is CASSPGTGAISEQYF.

The J gene is TRBJ2-7, the V gene TRBV7-9, with TRBD1 matching over 9 bases. Per the germline V gene, CDR1 is SEHNR and CDR2 is FQNEAQ (reference sequence). V shed 5 bases and J 6 bases; nucleotides not matched to a gene: 11. This CDR3 region has 15 residues. In DNA form, the CDR3 reads TGTGCCAGCAGCCCTCGGGACAGGGTTTTCGGCGAGCAGTACTTC. It translates to CASSPRDRVFGEQYF.

The J gene is TRBJ1-2, the V gene TRBV27; D possibly corresponds to TRBD1 (6 bases). This CDR3 has 17 amino acids. Germline V gene sequence: CDR1 MNHEY, CDR2 SMNVEV (reference sequence). With 5 bases removed from V and 0 bases from J, the gap between germline ends came to 19 bases. CDR3 in amino acids: CASSHLQGIVSNYGYTF. The CDR3 coding sequence is TGTGCCAGCAGTCACCTACAGGGAATAGTCTCTAACTATGGCTACACCTTC.

The rearrangement joins TRBV6-6 to TRBJ2-7; the match to TRBD2 covers 9 bases. CDR1 and CDR2 (germline): MNHNY, SVGAGI (reference sequence). The J segment lost 3 bases and the V segment lost 7 bases, leaving 10 bases of the junction unmatched. This CDR3 contains 15 residues. CDR3 sequence: CASKNGLAGNYEQYF. The CDR3 DNA follows: TGTGCCAGCAAAAATGGCCTAGCGGGGAACTACGAGCAGTACTTC.

The CDR3 nucleotides read TGCAGCCTCTGGTGGCGGAATGAGCAGTTCTTC. Its protein product is CSLWWRNEQFF. The rearrangement links TRBV29-1 to TRBJ2-1; D ambiguous. CDR1 and CDR2 from the germline V gene are SQVTM and ANQGSEA. V was shortened by 8 bases and J by 7 bases, with 12 bases between the two germline ends. This CDR3 comprises 11 residues.

The rearrangement links TRBV5-1 to TRBJ2-1, with a possible D match to TRBD1 (6 bases). The CDR3 covers 13 residues. V lost 4 bases and J 7 bases, leaving 12 bases between the germline ends. The germline V gene has CDR1 SGHRS and CDR2 YFSETQ. The DNA for the CDR3 is TGCGCCAGCAGCCCGGACAGTAGAAATGAGCAGTTCTTC. It translates to CASSPDSRNEQFF.

This chain joins TRBV4-1 and TRBJ2-3; D gene uncertain. Trimming removed 0 bases from V and 0 bases from J, with 13 bases in between. The CDR3 consists of 17 residues. Germline V gene sequence: CDR1 MGHRA, CDR2 YSYEKL. Here the CDR3 reads CASSQDGRVTSTDTQYF. DNA of the CDR3: TGCGCCAGCAGCCAAGATGGTCGGGTCACTAGCACAGATACGCAGTATTTT.

The chain combines TRBV7-3 with TRBJ2-1, with D tentatively TRBD2 (5 bases). The CDR3 extends over 15 amino acids. CDR1 and CDR2 from the germline V gene are SGHTA and FQGTGA. V lost 2 bases and J lost 9, with 17 bases in between. CDR3: CASSLELAGMGEQFF. CDR3 sequence (DNA): TGTGCCAGCAGCTTAGAACTCGCCGGGATGGGTGAGCAGTTCTTC. The whole variable domain, remainder taken from reference TRBV7-3 and TRBJ2-1, is GAGVSQTPSNKVTEKGKYVELRCDPISGHTALYWYRQSLGQGPEFLIYFQGTGAADDSGLPNDRFFAVRPEGSVSTLKIQRTERGDSAVYLCASSLELAGMGEQFFGPGTRLTVL.

CDR3 sequence reads: CASSFLLRAGPNEQFF. The CDR3 DNA follows: TGTGCCAGCAGTTTCCTCCTCAGAGCAGGTCCTAATGAGCAGTTCTTC. The chain employs TRBV28 and TRBJ2-1; no reliable D call. V was trimmed by 3 bases and J by 7 bases, leaving 19 bases between them. Germline CDR1 reads MDHEN; CDR2 reads SYDVKM. The CDR3 is 16 amino acids.

This clone has only one observation. The chain is built from TRBV4-2 and TRBJ2-5; 7 bases agree with TRBD1. This CDR3 contains 18 residues. V lost 1 base to trimming and J lost 6 bases; unmatched junction nucleotides: 17. Germline V gene lookup returns CDR1 LGHNA and CDR2 YNFKEQ. The CDR3 protein is CASSQVQPSNTGVKTQYF. As DNA, the CDR3 is TGTGCCAGCAGCCAAGTCCAGCCCTCTAATACAGGGGTAAAGACCCAGTACTTC.

The chain has TRBV4-2 and TRBJ2-7; unclear D gene. V gave up 1 base and J gave up 1 base, with 11 bases separating them. This CDR3 has 15 residues. Germline V gene sequence: CDR1 LGHNA, CDR2 YNFKEQ. This CDR3 is CASSQGTTGSYEQYF. The CDR3 DNA reads TGTGCCAGCAGCCAAGGAACGACTGGATCCTACGAGCAGTACTTC.

This sequence joins TRBV6-6 and TRBJ2-7; unclear D gene. CDR1 and CDR2 from the germline V gene are MNHNY and SVGAGI (reference sequence). The CDR3 extends over 15 amino acids. Deletions cut 0 bases from V and 4 bases from J, with 13 bases between. This CDR3 reads CASSYSKKQNYEQYF. The DNA of the CDR3 is TGTGCCAGCAGTTACTCGAAAAAACAGAATTACGAGCAGTACTTC.

V gene TRBV19 combines with J gene TRBJ2-1; tentatively, D is TRBD2 (6 bases). Germline V gene sequence: CDR1 LNHDA, CDR2 SQIVND (reference sequence). There are 13 residues in the CDR3. V lost 6 bases and J lost 8, with 14 bases in between. As DNA, the CDR3 is TGTGCCAGTAGCATCACTAGCAGGTATGAGCAGTTCTTC. This encodes CASSITSRYEQFF.

This clone appeared a few times. The J gene is TRBJ2-6, the V gene TRBV7-8, with D possibly matching TRBD2 (5 bases). V lost 5 bases and J 1 base, leaving 12 bases between the germline ends. Germline CDR1 is SGHVS and CDR2 is FQNEAQ. The CDR3 has 16 amino acids. The CDR3 coding sequence is TGTGCCAGCAGCCCTCGGACTGGGTCTGGGGCCAACGTCCTGACTTTC. Protein: CASSPRTGSGANVLTF.

Worth noting for this clone: At one end the junction does not follow the germline gene, possibly because of a read error. Here the CDR3 DNA reads TGTGCCAGCTGTGAACAGGGTGGCTACACCTTC. It translates to CASCEQGGYTF. The rearrangement joins TRBV6-1 to TRBJ1-2, with a tentative D call TRBD1 (6 bases). Germline lookup yields CDR1 MNHNS and CDR2 SASEGT. This CDR3 is built from 11 residues.

The rearrangement uses TRBV6-1 and TRBJ2-6; the D is unclear. Germline V lookup: CDR1 MNHNS, CDR2 SASEGT. V gave up 7 bases and J gave up 4 bases, with 8 bases separating them. The CDR3 runs to 13 residues. DNA for the CDR3: TGTGCCAGCAAGAGGTTGGGGGCCAACGTCCTGACTTTC. Its translation is CASKRLGANVLTF.

This chain links TRBV11-2 with TRBJ2-7, with TRBD1 matching over 10 bases. Germline V gives CDR1 SGHAT, CDR2 FQNNGV. Unmatched junction bases numbered 7, after V lost 5 bases and J lost 3 bases. The CDR3 sequence is 15 residues long. CDR3 bases: TGTGCCAGCAGCCCCGGGACAGGGGAAATCTACGAGCAGTACTTC. Translation gives CASSPGTGEIYEQYF.

The rearrangement joins TRBV19 to TRBJ2-3, with D maybe TRBD1 (6 bases). The CDR3 sequence is 13 residues long. From germline, CDR1 is LNHDA and CDR2 SQIVND (reference sequence). V shed 4 bases and J shed 8 bases, with 13 bases lying between them. CDR3 in amino acids: CASSKEQGGTQYF. CDR3 coding DNA: TGTGCCAGTAGTAAAGAACAGGGTGGTACGCAGTATTTT.